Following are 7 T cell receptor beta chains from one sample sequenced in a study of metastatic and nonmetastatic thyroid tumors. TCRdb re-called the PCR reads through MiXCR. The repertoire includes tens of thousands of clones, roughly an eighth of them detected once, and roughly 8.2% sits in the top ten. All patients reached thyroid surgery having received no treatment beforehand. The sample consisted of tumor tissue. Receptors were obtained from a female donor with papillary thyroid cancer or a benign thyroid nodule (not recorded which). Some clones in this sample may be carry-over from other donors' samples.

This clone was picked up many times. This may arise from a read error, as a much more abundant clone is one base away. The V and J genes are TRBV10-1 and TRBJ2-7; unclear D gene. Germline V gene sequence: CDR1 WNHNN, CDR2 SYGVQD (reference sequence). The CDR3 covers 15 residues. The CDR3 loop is CAGSESAVPQDEQYF. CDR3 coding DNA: TGCGCCGGCAGTGAATCGGCGGTCCCCCAGGACGAGCAGTACTTC.

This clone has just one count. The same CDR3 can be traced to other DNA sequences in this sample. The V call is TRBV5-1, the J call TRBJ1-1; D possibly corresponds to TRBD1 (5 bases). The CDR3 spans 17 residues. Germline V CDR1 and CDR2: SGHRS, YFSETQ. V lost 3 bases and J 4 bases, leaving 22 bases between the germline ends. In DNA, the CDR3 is TGCGCCAGCAGCTCTTACGACAGTAGACCTACGTTCACTGAAGCTTTCTTT. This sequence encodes CASSSYDSRPTFTEAFF. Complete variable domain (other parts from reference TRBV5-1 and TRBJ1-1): KAGVTQTPRYLIKTRGQQVTLSCSPISGHRSVSWYQQTPGQGLQFLFEYFSETQRNKGNFPGRFSGRQFSNSRSEMNVSTLELGDSALYLCASSSYDSRPTFTEAFFGQGTRLTVV.

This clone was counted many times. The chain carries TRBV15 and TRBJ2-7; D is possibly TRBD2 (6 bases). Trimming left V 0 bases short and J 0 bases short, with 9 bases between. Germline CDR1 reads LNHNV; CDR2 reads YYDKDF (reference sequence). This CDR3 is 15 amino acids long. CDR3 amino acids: CATSRDGGDSYEQYF. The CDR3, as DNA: TGTGCCACCAGCAGAGACGGCGGGGACTCCTACGAGCAGTACTTC.

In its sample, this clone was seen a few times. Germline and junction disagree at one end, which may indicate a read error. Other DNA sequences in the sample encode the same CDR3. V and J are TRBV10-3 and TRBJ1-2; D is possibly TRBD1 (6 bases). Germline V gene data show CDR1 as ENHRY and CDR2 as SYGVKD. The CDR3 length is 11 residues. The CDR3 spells CAISEGGGYTF. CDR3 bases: TGTGCCATAAGTGAGGGGGGTGGCTACACCTTC.

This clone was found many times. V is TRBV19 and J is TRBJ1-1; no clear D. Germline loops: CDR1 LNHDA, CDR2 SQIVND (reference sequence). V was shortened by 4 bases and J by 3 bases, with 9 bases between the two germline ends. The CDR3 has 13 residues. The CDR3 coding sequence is TGTGCCAGTAGTACCCGGTTCTACACTGAAGCTTTCTTT. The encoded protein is CASSTRFYTEAFF.

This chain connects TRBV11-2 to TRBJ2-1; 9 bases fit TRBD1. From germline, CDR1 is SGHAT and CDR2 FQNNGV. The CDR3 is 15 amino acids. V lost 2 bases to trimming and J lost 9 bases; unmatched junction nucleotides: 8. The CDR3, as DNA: TGTGCCAGCAGCTTACGGGGACAGGGAAGGACTGAGCAGTTCTTC. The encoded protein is CASSLRGQGRTEQFF.

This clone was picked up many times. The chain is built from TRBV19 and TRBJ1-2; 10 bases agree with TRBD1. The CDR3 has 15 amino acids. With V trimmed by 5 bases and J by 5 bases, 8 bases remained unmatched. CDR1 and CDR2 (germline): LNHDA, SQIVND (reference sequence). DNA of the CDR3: TGTGCCAGTAGTCTAGGACAGGGGGTCAAGTATGGCTACACCTTC. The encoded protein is CASSLGQGVKYGYTF.